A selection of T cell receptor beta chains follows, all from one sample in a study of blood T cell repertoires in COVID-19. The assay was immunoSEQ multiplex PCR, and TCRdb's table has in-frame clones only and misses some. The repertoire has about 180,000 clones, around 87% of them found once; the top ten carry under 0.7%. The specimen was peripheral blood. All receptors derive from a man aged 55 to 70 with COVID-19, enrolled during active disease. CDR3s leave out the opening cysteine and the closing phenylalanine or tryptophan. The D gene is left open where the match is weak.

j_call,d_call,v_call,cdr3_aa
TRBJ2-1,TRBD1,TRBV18,ASSPQGADNEQF
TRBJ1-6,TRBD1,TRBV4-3,ASSQAGTGSSPLH
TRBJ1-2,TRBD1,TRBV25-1,ASSDTGVGGYGYT
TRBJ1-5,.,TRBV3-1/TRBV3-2,ASSSTRGGNQPQH
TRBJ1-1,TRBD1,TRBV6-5,ASRSTGASRGAF
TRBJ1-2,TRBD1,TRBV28,ASSPPPGQGVNGYT
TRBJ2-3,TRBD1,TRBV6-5,ASRSTGADTQY
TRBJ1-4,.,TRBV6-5,ASTQGRVEKLF
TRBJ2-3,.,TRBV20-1,SAPGVNTQY
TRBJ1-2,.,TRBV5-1,ASSLERGGYT
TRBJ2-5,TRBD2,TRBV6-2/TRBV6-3,ASSRAGGRPETQY
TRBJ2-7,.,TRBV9,ASSPRDTYQFYEQY
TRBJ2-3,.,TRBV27,ASSSIVADTQY
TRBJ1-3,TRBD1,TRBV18,ASSPNRGSGNTIY
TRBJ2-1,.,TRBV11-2,ASSLGLKLAEQF
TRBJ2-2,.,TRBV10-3,AISQALSTGELF
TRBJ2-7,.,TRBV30,AWSRRDMGEQY
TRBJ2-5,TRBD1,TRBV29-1,SVPGQVQETQY
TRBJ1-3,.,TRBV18,ASSGGFSAGNTIY
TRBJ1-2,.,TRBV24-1,ATSDAWYSGEGGYT
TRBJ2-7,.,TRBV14,ASSQDWGLLGQQY
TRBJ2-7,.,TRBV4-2,ASSPGGSGFSYEQY
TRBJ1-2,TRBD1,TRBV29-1,SVQGVNYGYT
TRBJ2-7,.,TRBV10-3,AVGTGGVEQY
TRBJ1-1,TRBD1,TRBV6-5,ASSAQGGDTEAF
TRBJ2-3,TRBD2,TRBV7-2,ASSLGTSGGAGTQY
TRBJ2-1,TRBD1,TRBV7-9,ASSPTGQTYNEQF
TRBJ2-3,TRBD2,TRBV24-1,ATSDSASGVSTDTQY
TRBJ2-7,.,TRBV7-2,ASSLTGAYEQY
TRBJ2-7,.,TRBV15,ATSRDRGYEQY
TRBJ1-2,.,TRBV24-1,ATSDSGQGHGYT